Reported below is one TCR beta chain. The sample originates from a study of response to subunit inactivated influenza vaccine. Per germline, CDR1 SGHDT and CDR2 YYEEEE. V shed 5 bases and J shed 0 bases, with 9 bases lying between them. The CDR3 loop spans 14 amino acids. TCRdb re-called the RT-PCR reads through MiXCR, storing one row per CDR3 protein. The sample contains under 200,000 distinct CDR3 sequences, approximately 12% of which appear only once. These same records also appear under a second study, on T cells expressing NK-cell markers. In that study: Generation of TCR beta cDNA was performed by 5'RACE template switching incorporating UMIs.

The receptor's source is a man in his forties or fifties who received an inactivated influenza vaccine. The chain joins TRBV5-6 to TRBJ2-1, with TRBD2 as a possible D gene (5 bases). The source material was CD8+ T cells sorted from PBMCs, sampled approximately 13 days after vaccination. The CDR3 DNA sequence: TGTGCCAGCAGGTCAACTAGCTCCTACAATGAGCAGTTCTTC. The encoded protein is CASRSTSSYNEQFF.